This is a list of T cell receptor beta chains from one sample in a study of cytomegalovirus exposure and HLA in healthy donors. Assay used: immunoSEQ multiplex PCR; TCRdb lists only in-frame clones, some missing. The sample consists of 150,000 or so clones, 60% to 80% of them appearing once. Specimen: PBMCs. These receptors were taken from a man between 18 and 35 years old in good health and CMV-seropositive. CDR3s include the opening cysteine and the closing phenylalanine or tryptophan. The D gene is left open where the match is weak. Size tells how often a clone was seen (once, few, many) or the class of an expanded clone, and some rows leave it out.

TRBV11-1	16	.	.	TRBJ2-5	TGTGCCAGCAGCTTAGCTAGCCGTGCCGGGCAAGAGACCCAGTACTTC	CASSLASRAGQETQYF
TRBV30	15	.	.	TRBJ1-1	TGTGCCTGGAGCCCCCCGGCGGCCGGAGAGTCTGAAGCTTTCTTT	CAWSPPAAGESEAFF
TRBV15	16	TRBD1	.	TRBJ2-1	TGTGCCACCAGCCCCCCCGACAGGGAGAGCCGCAATGAGCAGTTCTTC	CATSPPDRESRNEQFF
TRBV4-1	16	.	.	TRBJ2-3	TGCGCCAGCAGGCCCTCACAGGAGTCCTACACAGATACGCAGTATTTT	CASRPSQESYTDTQYF
TRBV27	16	TRBD2	few	TRBJ2-5	TGTGCCAGCAGTAAGGGACTAGCGGAGTCCCAAGAGACCCAGTACTTC	CASSKGLAESQETQYF
TRBV19	15	.	.	TRBJ1-1	TGTGCCAGTAGTATATCCCCCCTAATGAACACTGAAGCTTTCTTT	CASSISPLMNTEAFF
TRBV27	15	TRBD1	once	TRBJ2-5	TGTGCCAGCAGTTCTTGGGACAGCTATCAAGAGACCCAGTACTTC	CASSSWDSYQETQYF
TRBV10-1	11	.	.	TRBJ1-1	TGCGCCAGCAGGGGCAACACTGAAGCTTTCTTT	CASRGNTEAFF
TRBV2	17	TRBD1	.	TRBJ1-4	TGTGCCAGCAGTGAAGTAACAGGGGGCGCGATCAATGAAAAACTGTTTTTT	CASSEVTGGAINEKLFF
TRBV19	14	TRBD1	.	TRBJ1-1	TGTGCCAGTAATCCGCAGGGGGTCCACACTGAAGCTTTCTTT	CASNPQGVHTEAFF
TRBV9	15	.	.	TRBJ1-5	TGTGCCAGCAGCGTCGGCGGTTATAGCAATCAGCCCCAGCATTTT	CASSVGGYSNQPQHF
TRBV5-1	15	.	.	TRBJ1-4	TGCGCCAGCAGCACCTCAGGGGCTATAGATGAAAAACTGTTTTTT	CASSTSGAIDEKLFF
TRBV6-6	11	.	.	TRBJ2-1	TGTGCCAGCTCCCCCCGGAGGGAGCAGTTCTTC	CASSPRREQFF
TRBV10-3	15	TRBD1	few	TRBJ1-1	TGTGCCATCAGTGAGGCCGGGACAGGGGGGACTGAAGCTTTCTTT	CAISEAGTGGTEAFF
TRBV5-1	11	.	few	TRBJ1-1	TGCGCCAGCAGGCTCTCCGGTGAAGCTTTCTTT	CASRLSGEAFF
TRBV5-1	15	TRBD2	.	TRBJ2-1	TGCGCCAGCAGCTTGAGCGGGACCCCTGGGGATGAGCAGTTCTTC	CASSLSGTPGDEQFF
TRBV7-8	11	.	.	TRBJ2-5	TGTGCCAGCAGCCCAAAAGAGACCCAGTACTTC	CASSPKETQYF
TRBV29-1	13	TRBD2	.	TRBJ2-5	TGCAGCGTTGAGGGGGGGAACCAAAAGACCCAGTACTTC	CSVEGGNQKTQYF
TRBV2	16	.	few	TRBJ2-2	TGTGCCAGCAGTGAAGAAGGGCTAGCTAACACCGGGGAGCTGTTTTTT	CASSEEGLANTGELFF
TRBV27	15	.	.	TRBJ2-1	TGTGCCAGCAGTTTCATGGCAGGCCAGCCCAATGAGCAGTTCTTC	CASSFMAGQPNEQFF
TRBV4-1	14	.	.	TRBJ1-1	TGCGCCAGCAGCCAAGAACGGGAGGGAGTGTGGACTTTCTTT	CASSQEREGVWTFF
TRBV5-6	15	.	.	TRBJ2-1	TGTGCCAGCAGCTGGGGGCAGAGCTCCTACAATGAGCAGTTCTTC	CASSWGQSSYNEQFF
TRBV2	14	.	medium-sized	TRBJ1-5	TGTGCCAGCAGCGTGGGGCCGAGCAATCAGCCCCAGCATTTT	CASSVGPSNQPQHF
TRBV19	15	TRBD1	.	TRBJ1-6	TGTGCCAGTAGTGTCCGGGACAGCGGGAATTCACCCCTCCACTTT	CASSVRDSGNSPLHF
TRBV30	13	.	.	TRBJ1-1	TGTGCCTGGAGCCACGGGGTAAACACTGAAGCTTTCTTT	CAWSHGVNTEAFF
TRBV6-1	13	TRBD1	.	TRBJ1-2	TGTGCCAGCAGTGAGGGACAGGGGGCACCTAACACCTTC	CASSEGQGAPNTF
TRBV13	15	.	.	TRBJ2-4	TGTGCCAGCAGCTTAGGCCAGGGAACGGAGGGCATTCAGTACTTC	CASSLGQGTEGIQYF
TRBV29-1	14	.	.	TRBJ2-2	TGCAGCGCCCGACTACGCCCGAACACCGGGGAGCTGTTTTTT	CSARLRPNTGELFF
TRBV29-1	15	TRBD1	.	TRBJ1-1	TGCAGCGCCGGGGGGACAGGGGGTTTGAACACTGAAGCTTTCTTT	CSAGGTGGLNTEAFF
TRBV5-5	16	.	once	TRBJ1-1	TGTGCCAGCAGCTTGTGGATATCACGCAGCGAGACTGAAGCTTTCTTT	CASSLWISRSETEAFF
TRBV18	14	.	.	TRBJ1-1	TGTGCCAGCTCACCAGGATCCAGGGTCACTGAAGCTTTCTTT	CASSPGSRVTEAFF
TRBV15	16	TRBD1	once	TRBJ1-2	TGTGCCACCAGCACAGGGGGCATCGTACGGGACTATGGCTACACCTTC	CATSTGGIVRDYGYTF
TRBV6-5	14	TRBD1	once	TRBJ1-1	TGTGCCAGCAGTTATCGGGACAGTAGGATGGGCGCTTTCTTT	CASSYRDSRMGAFF
TRBV29-1	11	.	.	TRBJ1-1	TGCAGTGGGGGGGGGAACACTGAAGCTTTCTTT	CSGGGNTEAFF
TRBV28	14	.	.	TRBJ1-2	TGTGCCAGCAGCCTTACCCGGACAGCCTATGGCTACACCTTC	CASSLTRTAYGYTF
TRBV5-4	12	.	few	TRBJ1-2	TGTGCCAGCAGCTCTGACAGCGCCGGCTACACCTTC	CASSSDSAGYTF
TRBV7-9	16	TRBD2	.	TRBJ2-3	TGTGCCAGCAGCTTAGCCCTAGCGGGGAGCACAGATACGCAGTATTTT	CASSLALAGSTDTQYF
TRBV5-6	14	.	few	TRBJ1-1	TGTGCCAGCAGCTCGAGGTTTACGAACACTGAAGCTTTCTTT	CASSSRFTNTEAFF
TRBV11-2	14	.	few	TRBJ1-1	TGTGCCAGCAGCTTAGGGGGACAGAACACTGAAGCTTTCTTT	CASSLGGQNTEAFF
TRBV5-1	16	.	.	TRBJ1-1	TGCGCCAGCAGCTTGGGACGGACAGCCCTAAACACTGAAGCTTTCTTT	CASSLGRTALNTEAFF
TRBV27	15	.	.	TRBJ2-3	TGTGCCAGCAGTTTACGGGGAATTGGCACAGATACGCAGTATTTT	CASSLRGIGTDTQYF